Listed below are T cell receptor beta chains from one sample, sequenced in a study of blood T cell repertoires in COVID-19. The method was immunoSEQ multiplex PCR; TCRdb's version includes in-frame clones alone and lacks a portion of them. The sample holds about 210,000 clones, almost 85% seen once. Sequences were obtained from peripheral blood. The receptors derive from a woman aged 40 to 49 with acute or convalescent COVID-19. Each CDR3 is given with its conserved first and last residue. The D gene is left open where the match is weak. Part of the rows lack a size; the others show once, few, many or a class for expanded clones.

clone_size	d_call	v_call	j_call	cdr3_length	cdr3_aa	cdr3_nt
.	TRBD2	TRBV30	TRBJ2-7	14	CAWSTGGGFGEQYF	TGTGCCTGGAGTACCGGGGGAGGGTTTGGCGAGCAGTACTTC
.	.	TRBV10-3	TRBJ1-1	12	CASSGFSDPAFF	TGTGCCAGTTCGGGTTTCTCGGATCCAGCTTTCTTT
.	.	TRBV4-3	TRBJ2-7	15	CASSQDRAGSYEQYF	TGCGCCAGCAGCCAAGATAGGGCAGGGTCCTACGAGCAGTACTTC
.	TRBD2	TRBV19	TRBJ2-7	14	CASSIWGGNDEQYF	TGTGCCAGTAGTATTTGGGGAGGGAACGACGAGCAGTACTTC
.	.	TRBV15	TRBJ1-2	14	CATSPGLTNYGYTF	TGTGCCACCAGCCCCGGACTCACCAACTATGGCTACACCTTC
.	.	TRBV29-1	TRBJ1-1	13	CSVEGLPGGEAFF	TGCAGCGTTGAAGGACTTCCCGGGGGTGAAGCTTTCTTT
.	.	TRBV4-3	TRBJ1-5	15	CASSQEGGSNQPQHF	TGCGCCAGCAGCCAAGAGGGAGGTAGCAATCAGCCCCAGCATTTT
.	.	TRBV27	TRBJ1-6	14	CASSLWPSGSPLHF	TGTGCCAGCAGTTTATGGCCTTCGGGATCACCCCTCCACTTT
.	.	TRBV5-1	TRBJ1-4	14	CASSLQGSNEKLFF	TGCGCCAGCAGCTTACAGGGTTCTAATGAAAAACTGTTTTTT
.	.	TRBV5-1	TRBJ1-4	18	CASSLGTASGQAYEKLFF	TGCGCCAGCAGCTTGGGGACAGCCTCCGGCCAAGCTTATGAAAAACTGTTTTTT
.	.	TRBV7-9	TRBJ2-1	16	CASSPRSSSLGNEQFF	TGTGCCAGCAGCCCCCGGTCTAGCTCCCTCGGGAATGAGCAGTTCTTC
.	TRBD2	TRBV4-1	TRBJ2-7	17	CASSQGEAISGRGEQYF	TGCGCCAGCAGCCAAGGGGAAGCAATTAGCGGGAGAGGGGAGCAGTACTTC
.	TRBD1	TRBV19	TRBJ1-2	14	CASSWTGGLYGYTF	TGTGCCAGTAGTTGGACAGGGGGCTTATATGGCTACACCTTC
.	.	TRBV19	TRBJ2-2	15	CASSMGQANTGELFF	TGTGCCAGTAGTATGGGTCAGGCAAACACCGGGGAGCTGTTTTTT
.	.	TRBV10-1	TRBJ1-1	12	CASSESGGEAFF	TGCGCCAGCAGTGAGTCGGGAGGGGAAGCTTTCTTT
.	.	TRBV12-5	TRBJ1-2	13	CASGLVEGDGYTF	TGTGCTAGTGGTTTGGTAGAAGGGGATGGCTACACCTTC
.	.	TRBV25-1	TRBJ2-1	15	CASSVGANPYNEQFF	TGTGCCAGCAGTGTTGGAGCGAACCCCTACAATGAGCAGTTCTTC
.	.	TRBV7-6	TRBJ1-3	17	CASSLEGTGSSGNTIYF	TGTGCCAGCAGCTTAGAGGGCACGGGGAGCTCTGGAAACACCATATATTTT
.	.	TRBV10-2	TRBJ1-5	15	CASSESGGLDQPQHF	TGCGCCAGCAGTGAGTCAGGGGGTCTCGATCAGCCCCAGCATTTT
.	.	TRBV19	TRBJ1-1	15	CASIGGRGFGLEAFF	TGTGCCAGTATTGGGGGCCGAGGATTTGGTTTGGAAGCTTTCTTT
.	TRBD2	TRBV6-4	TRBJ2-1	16	CASSSTGTSGFGEQFF	TGTGCCAGCAGTAGCACCGGGACTAGCGGCTTCGGAGAGCAGTTCTTC
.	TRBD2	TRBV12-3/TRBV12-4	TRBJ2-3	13	CASRRTSRDTQYF	TGTGCCAGCAGAAGGACTAGCCGCGATACGCAGTATTTT
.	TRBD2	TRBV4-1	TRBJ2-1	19	CASSQAPLLGTSGDNEQFF	TGCGCCAGCAGCCAAGCTCCCCTTTTGGGGACTAGCGGGGACAATGAGCAGTTCTTC
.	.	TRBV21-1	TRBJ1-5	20	CASSKVKSGQGAFGIQPQHF	TGTGCCAGCAGCAAAGTGAAGAGTGGACAGGGGGCGTTTGGGATTCAGCCCCAGCATTTT
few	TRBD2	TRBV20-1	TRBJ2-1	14	CSASLAGGSGEQFF	TGCAGTGCTAGTCTAGCGGGAGGCTCCGGTGAGCAGTTCTTC
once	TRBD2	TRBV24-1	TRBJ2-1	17	CATSDWTSGSPWVEQFF	TGTGCCACCAGTGATTGGACTAGCGGGTCCCCCTGGGTTGAGCAGTTCTTC
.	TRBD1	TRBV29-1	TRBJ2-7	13	CSGRQGLAYEQYF	TGCAGCGGTAGACAGGGTCTCGCCTACGAGCAGTACTTC
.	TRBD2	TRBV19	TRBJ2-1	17	CASSTITGTSAYNEQFF	TGTGCCAGTAGTACTATCACCGGGACTAGCGCCTACAATGAGCAGTTCTTC
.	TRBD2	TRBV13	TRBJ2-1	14	CASSETSGMAEQFF	TGTGCCAGCAGCGAGACTAGCGGGATGGCTGAGCAGTTCTTC
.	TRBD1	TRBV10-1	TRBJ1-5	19	CASSDRDSRALYSNQPQHF	TGCGCCAGCAGTGATAGGGACAGTCGGGCCCTATATAGCAATCAGCCCCAGCATTTT
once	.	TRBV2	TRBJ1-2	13	CASSGNSLYGYTF	TGTGCCAGCAGTGGAAACAGCCTCTATGGCTACACCTTC
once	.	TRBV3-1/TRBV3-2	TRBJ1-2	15	CASSQSSEFNYGYTF	TGTGCCAGCAGCCAATCTTCTGAGTTCAACTATGGCTACACCTTC
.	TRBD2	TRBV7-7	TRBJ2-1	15	CASSLGAGAYNEQFF	TGTGCCAGCAGCTTAGGAGCGGGGGCTTACAATGAGCAGTTCTTC